Listed below are T cell receptor beta chains from one sample, sequenced in a study of blood T cell repertoires in COVID-19. TCRdb's copy holds only in-frame clones and misses some; the assay was immunoSEQ multiplex PCR. In the table there are 130,000 to 150,000 clones, over 85% of which are singletons. Sequencing input: peripheral blood. These receptors were collected from a human donor in a cohort sampled during active COVID-19. Each CDR3 is given with its conserved first and last residue. D genes are given only for firm matches. A row's size may be missing; if present it is once, few, many or a size class.

>TRBJ2-2|TRBD2|.|TRBV9
TGTGCCAGCAGCGTCAAAGGCGTTATTAGCGGGCCAACCGGGGAGCTGTTTTTT
CASSVKGVISGPTGELFF
>TRBJ1-1|.|.|TRBV14
TGTGCCAGCAGCCAAGTTCCATTTGAAGCTTTCTTT
CASSQVPFEAFF
>TRBJ1-1|.|.|TRBV5-1
TGCGCCAGCAGATATAGATTGAGGATCCCTGAAGCTTTCTTT
CASRYRLRIPEAFF
>TRBJ1-2|.|.|TRBV5-6
TGTGCCAGCAGCTTGGACGGGAATGCCTATGGCTACACCTTC
CASSLDGNAYGYTF
>TRBJ2-1|TRBD1|.|TRBV7-3
TGTGCCAGCAGCCCGACAGGGCCCTCCTACAATGAGCAGTTCTTC
CASSPTGPSYNEQFF
>TRBJ1-1|.|.|TRBV4-3
TGCGCCAGCAGCCAAGGGGACATGTGGACTGAAGCTTTCTTT
CASSQGDMWTEAFF
>TRBJ1-2|.|.|TRBV3-1/TRBV3-2
TGTGCCAGCAGCCAAGATCTGGCAGTTCCCTATGGCTACACCTTC
CASSQDLAVPYGYTF
>TRBJ1-2|TRBD1|.|TRBV5-1
TGCGCCAGCAGCTCGGGGGACAGAGAATATGGCTACACCTTC
CASSSGDREYGYTF
>TRBJ1-2|.|.|TRBV6-6
TGTGCCAGCAGTTATTCGATAGGGAGGGAGCGCTGGGGCTACACCTTC
CASSYSIGRERWGYTF
>TRBJ1-4|.|.|TRBV15
TGTGCCACCAGCAGAGGGCAGGGGAGAAAACTGTTTTTT
CATSRGQGRKLFF
>TRBJ1-1|.|few|TRBV6-5
TGTGCCAGCAGTTATTTAAGGGGCACTGAAGCTTTCTTT
CASSYLRGTEAFF
>TRBJ2-1|.|medium-sized|TRBV19
TGTGCCAGTAGTTTCCGGTCCGGCGGGGCCTACAATGAGCAGTTCTTC
CASSFRSGGAYNEQFF
>TRBJ2-5|.|.|TRBV7-9
TGTGCCAGCAGCTTACGAGGAGAGACCCAGTACTTC
CASSLRGETQYF
>TRBJ2-5|.|.|TRBV19
TGTGCCAGTAGTCGGGTCAGGGAACACCAAGAGACCCAGTACTTC
CASSRVREHQETQYF
>TRBJ2-3|.|.|TRBV7-6
TGTGCCAGCAGCCCCTACCAGGGCCGGACAGATACGCAGTATTTT
CASSPYQGRTDTQYF
>TRBJ1-3|.|.|TRBV4-2
TGTGCCAGCAGCCAAGATCGTGGCAGTCAATGGAACACCATATATTTT
CASSQDRGSQWNTIYF
>TRBJ1-2|.|.|TRBV29-1
TGCAGCTTTGAAGGGACATTTGGCTATGGCTACACCTTC
CSFEGTFGYGYTF
>TRBJ2-1|.|once|TRBV5-1
TGCGCCAGCAGCTTGTCCCAGCGGATCCAAAATGAGCAGTTCTTC
CASSLSQRIQNEQFF
>TRBJ2-7|TRBD1|once|TRBV2
TGTGCCAGCAGTGAAGGTCCCGGGACAGTTTTC
CASSEGPGTVF
>TRBJ1-6|TRBD1|few|TRBV7-9
TGTGCCAGCAGCTTAGTGCAGGGGGCCGCTTCACCCCTCCACTTT
CASSLVQGAASPLHF
>TRBJ1-2|.|.|TRBV18
TGTGCCAGCTCACCGTCGGGGGTACTGGTTGGCTACACCTTC
CASSPSGVLVGYTF
>TRBJ1-2|.|few|TRBV7-9
TGTGCCAGCAGCGCGCACTATGGCTACACCTTC
CASSAHYGYTF
>TRBJ2-1|TRBD2|.|TRBV11-2
TGTGCCAGCAGCCGGGGGGGGGCCCAAGACAATGAGCAGTTCTTC
CASSRGGAQDNEQFF
>TRBJ1-4|.|.|TRBV12-5
TGTGCTAGTGGACAACAGAATGAAAAACTGTTTTTT
CASGQQNEKLFF
>TRBJ2-7|TRBD1|.|TRBV10-3
TGTGCCATCAGACCCTCCGGGACAGGATCCTACGAGCAGTACTTC
CAIRPSGTGSYEQYF
>TRBJ1-2|TRBD1|.|TRBV2
TGTGCCAGCAGTGACAGGGGGCCTTATGGCTACACCTTC
CASSDRGPYGYTF
>TRBJ2-3|TRBD1|once|TRBV5-1
TGCGCCAGCAGCTTGATGACAGGGGGGTCTAGCACAGATACGCAGTATTTT
CASSLMTGGSSTDTQYF
>TRBJ1-1|TRBD1|.|TRBV18
TGTGCCAGCTCACCACCACCCCGGGACAGGGGCTTCAACACTGAAGCTTTCTTT
CASSPPPRDRGFNTEAFF
>TRBJ1-2|.|.|TRBV5-5
TGTGCCAGCAGCGCGCGGGACTATGGCTACACCTTC
CASSARDYGYTF